This TCR beta chain was documented in a study of cytomegalovirus exposure and HLA in healthy donors. General study points: Most observed TCR sequences were rare, whereas some public TCRs were detected in many donors. Reports showed the classifier diagnosing cytomegalovirus status with high specificity and sensitivity.

The method was immunoSEQ multiplex PCR; TCRdb's version includes in-frame clones alone and lacks a portion of them. The table lists approximately 160,000 clones, about 89% of them singletons. With regard to this clone: What it binds is not known.

In germline, CDR1 is MNHEY, CDR2 SVGAGI. The CDR3 is 13 residues long. V lost 5 bases to trimming and J lost 2 bases, with 9 bases between them. This receptor was obtained from a woman under 30 in good health and CMV-seropositive. Sequencing used PBMCs. V usage is TRBV6-5 and J usage is TRBJ2-5; a possible D gene is TRBD1 (5 bases). The CDR3 DNA sequence: TGTGCCAGCAGTGACAGAGAACAAGAGACCCAGTACTTC. It encodes CASSDREQETQYF.